This T cell receptor beta chain was sequenced in a study of graft-versus-host responses after intestinal transplantation. This clone showed up just a few times. What it binds is not known. Data came from immunoSEQ multiplex PCR; TCRdb stores just in-frame clones and leaves some out. The sample yields tens of thousands of clones, 85% to 90% seen once. The material sequenced was unstimulated CD4+ T cells sorted from spleen or lymph node cells, taken before intestinal transplant. This receptor was taken from a human donor who received an intestinal transplant.

CDR3 protein: CASSYSPDRGGQPQHF. CDR3 nucleotide sequence: TGTGCCAGCAGTTACTCCCCTGACAGGGGAGGACAGCCCCAGCATTTT. The chain links TRBV6-6 to TRBJ1-5, with 8 bases identical to TRBD1. The CDR3 is made up of 16 amino acids. CDR1 is MNHNY and CDR2 is SVGAGI in the germline V gene (reference sequence). The junction had 8 bases not matched to a gene; V was cut back by 0 bases and J by 7 bases.